The rows below give T cell receptor beta chains drawn from one sample of a study of Ad26.COV2.S vaccination and SARS-CoV-2 variants. TCRdb's table, derived via immunoSEQ multiplex PCR, lists solely in-frame clones and lacks some. The table records about 180,000 clones, approximately 90% of them present only once. The source was peripheral blood, collected after recovery from COVID-19. All receptors come from a human donor who had recovered from COVID-19. The CDR3 runs from the conserved cysteine through the conserved F or W. A D gene is named only where the DNA matches it firmly. Not all rows give a size; the values are once, few, many and, for expanded clones, a class.

J | D | V | size | CDR3 | DNA
TRBJ2-1 | TRBD2 | TRBV29-1 | - | CSVEVLLAGPNEQFF | TGCAGCGTTGAAGTATTGCTAGCGGGCCCCAATGAGCAGTTCTTC
TRBJ1-1 | - | TRBV12-3/TRBV12-4 | - | CASSLIWNTEAFF | TGTGCCAGCAGTTTAATCTGGAACACTGAAGCTTTCTTT
TRBJ2-7 | - | TRBV20-1 | - | CSASIGEDTGSYEQYF | TGCAGTGCTAGTATTGGCGAGGACACGGGGTCCTACGAGCAGTACTTC
TRBJ2-1 | - | TRBV6-1 | - | CASSQLDYSYNEQFF | TGTGCCAGCAGTCAACTAGACTATAGCTACAATGAGCAGTTCTTC
TRBJ2-1 | TRBD1 | TRBV19 | - | CASSPTRQGKEQFF | TGTGCCAGTAGTCCCACCCGACAGGGGAAAGAGCAGTTCTTC
TRBJ1-1 | - | TRBV12-3/TRBV12-4 | - | CASSLRGGAEAFF | TGTGCCAGCAGTTTGAGGGGAGGAGCTGAAGCTTTCTTT
TRBJ1-6 | TRBD1 | TRBV7-9 | - | CASSRDRENSPLHF | TGTGCCAGCAGCCGGGACAGAGAAAATTCACCCCTCCACTTT
TRBJ2-1 | - | TRBV7-6 | - | CASSLIAAGYNEQFF | TGTGCCAGCAGCTTAATCGCCGCGGGATACAATGAGCAGTTCTTC
TRBJ2-7 | - | TRBV11-2 | - | CASSLEGVHEQYF | TGTGCCAGCAGCTTAGAAGGGGTCCACGAGCAGTACTTC
TRBJ2-7 | - | TRBV28 | - | CASSLAGNAYEQYF | TGTGCCAGCAGTTTGGCCGGTAACGCCTACGAGCAGTACTTC
TRBJ2-7 | - | TRBV24-1 | once | CATSDFRGSGSYEQYF | TGTGCCACCAGTGATTTTCGGGGGAGCGGCTCCTACGAGCAGTACTTC
TRBJ1-4 | - | TRBV5-1 | few | CASSLDSEKLFF | TGCGCCAGCAGCTTGGATAGCGAAAAACTGTTTTTT
TRBJ2-7 | - | TRBV7-3 | - | CASSPQGGGEQYF | TGTGCCAGCAGCCCCCAGGGAGGCGGGGAGCAGTACTTC
TRBJ1-6 | - | TRBV5-6 | - | CASRALEGDNSPLHF | TGTGCCAGCCGGGCTTTGGAGGGAGACAATTCACCCCTCCACTTT
TRBJ2-5 | TRBD2 | TRBV5-1 | once | CASSLALGSGGQETQYF | TGCGCCAGCAGCCTGGCCCTAGGTAGCGGGGGCCAAGAGACCCAGTACTTC
TRBJ2-7 | - | TRBV18 | - | CASSPELIYEQYF | TGTGCCAGCTCACCTGAACTGATCTACGAGCAGTACTTC
TRBJ1-5 | - | TRBV5-6 | - | CASSRGYSNQPQHF | TGTGCCAGCAGCCGAGGGTATAGCAATCAGCCCCAGCATTTT
TRBJ1-1 | TRBD1 | TRBV15 | few | CATSKEGGTAHPSF | TGTGCCACCAGCAAAGAGGGAGGGACAGCGCACCCATCTTTT
TRBJ2-1 | - | TRBV6-1 | - | CASSEAGDEQFF | TGTGCCAGCAGTGAAGCAGGGGATGAGCAGTTCTTC
TRBJ2-2 | - | TRBV14 | - | CASSQGSRNRFNTGELFF | TGTGCCAGCAGCCAAGGCTCTAGGAACAGGTTTAACACCGGGGAGCTGTTTTTT
TRBJ2-5 | - | TRBV7-9 | - | CASSLPRQGETQYF | TGTGCCAGCAGCTTACCCCGACAAGGAGAGACCCAGTACTTC
TRBJ2-3 | TRBD2 | TRBV2 | - | CASMGDRGGTQYF | TGTGCCAGCATGGGGGACCGGGGGGGTACGCAGTATTTT
TRBJ1-5 | TRBD1 | TRBV6-1 | - | CASSGSRGPLFSNQPQHF | TGTGCCAGCAGTGGTTCCAGGGGGCCTCTGTTTAGCAATCAGCCCCAGCATTTT
TRBJ2-7 | - | TRBV28 | - | CASSLQGTLGEQYF | TGTGCCAGCAGTTTGCAGGGCACCCTGGGTGAGCAGTACTTC
TRBJ1-5 | TRBD1 | TRBV2 | - | CASRPDRGWNQPQHF | TGTGCCAGCAGACCCGACAGGGGATGGAATCAGCCCCAGCATTTT
TRBJ1-5 | - | TRBV24-1 | - | CATSDSHSNQPQHF | TGTGCCACCAGTGATTCCCATAGCAATCAGCCCCAGCATTTT
TRBJ2-3 | TRBD1 | TRBV5-1 | once | CASSSAPGQHSSTDTQYF | TGCGCCAGCAGCTCGGCCCCGGGACAGCATTCTAGCACAGATACGCAGTATTTT
TRBJ1-6 | - | TRBV28 | - | CASSLRRPGSPLHF | TGTGCCAGCAGTCTCCGTAGGCCAGGGTCACCCCTCCACTTT
TRBJ1-5 | - | TRBV4-2 | - | CASSQASGASNQPQHF | TGTGCCAGCAGCCAAGCCTCAGGGGCTAGCAATCAGCCCCAGCATTTT
TRBJ2-1 | TRBD2 | TRBV2 | - | CASSRGLAVNEQFF | TGTGCCAGCAGCAGGGGACTAGCGGTCAATGAGCAGTTCTTC
TRBJ2-7 | TRBD2 | TRBV6-5 | - | CASRRSGGASYEQYF | TGTGCCAGCAGGAGGAGCGGGGGGGCCAGTTACGAGCAGTACTTC
TRBJ1-2 | TRBD1 | TRBV28 | few | CASSSTMDRGLSGYTF | TGTGCCAGCAGTTCGACCATGGACAGGGGGCTCTCTGGCTACACCTTC
TRBJ2-7 | - | TRBV7-2 | few | CASSPSDPPYEQYF | TGTGCCAGCAGCCCATCCGACCCGCCCTACGAGCAGTACTTC